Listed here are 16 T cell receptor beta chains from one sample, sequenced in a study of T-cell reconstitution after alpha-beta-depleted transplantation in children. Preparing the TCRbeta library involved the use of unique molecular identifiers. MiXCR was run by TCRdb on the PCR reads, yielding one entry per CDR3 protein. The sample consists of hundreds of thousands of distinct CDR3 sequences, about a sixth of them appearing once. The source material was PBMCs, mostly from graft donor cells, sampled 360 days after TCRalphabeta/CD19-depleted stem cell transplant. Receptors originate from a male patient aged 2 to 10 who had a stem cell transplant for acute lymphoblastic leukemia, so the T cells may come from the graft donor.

In nucleotides, the CDR3 is TGCAGTGCTAGTCCCCGGGGGTCCTGGAGTACAGATACGCAGTATTTT. Encoded protein: CSASPRGSWSTDTQYF. The chain has TRBV20-1 and TRBJ2-3; possible D gene TRBD2, 6 bases. V was clipped by 3 bases and J by 3 bases, with 19 bases between them. Germline V lookup: CDR1 DFQATT, CDR2 SNEGSKA (reference sequence). The CDR3 covers 16 residues.

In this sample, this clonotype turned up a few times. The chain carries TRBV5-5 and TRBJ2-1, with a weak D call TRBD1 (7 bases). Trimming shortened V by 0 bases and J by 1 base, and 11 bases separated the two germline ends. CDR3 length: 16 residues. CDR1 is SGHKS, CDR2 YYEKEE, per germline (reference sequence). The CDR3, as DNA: TGTGCCAGCAGCTTGGGGACAGGAGGGTCCTACAATGAGCAGTTCTTC. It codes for CASSLGTGGSYNEQFF. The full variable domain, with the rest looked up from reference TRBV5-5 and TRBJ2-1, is DAGVTQSPTHLIKTRGQQVTLRCSPISGHKSVSWYQQVLGQGPQFIFQYYEKEERGRGNFPDRFSARQFPNYSSELNVNALLLGDSALYLCASSLGTGGSYNEQFFGPGTRLTVL.

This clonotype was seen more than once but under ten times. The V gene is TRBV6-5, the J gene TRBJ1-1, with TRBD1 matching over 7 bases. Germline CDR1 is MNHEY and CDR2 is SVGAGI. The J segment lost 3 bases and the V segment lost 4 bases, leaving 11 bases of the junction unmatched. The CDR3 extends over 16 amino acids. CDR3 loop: CASSSSGQPSYTEAFF. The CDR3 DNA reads TGTGCCAGCAGTTCCTCGGGACAGCCATCCTACACTGAAGCTTTCTTT.

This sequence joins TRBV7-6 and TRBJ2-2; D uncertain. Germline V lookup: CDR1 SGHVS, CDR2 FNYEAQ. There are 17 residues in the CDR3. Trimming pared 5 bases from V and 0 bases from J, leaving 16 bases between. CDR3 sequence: CASSHPGETPNTGELFF. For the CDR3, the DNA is TGTGCCAGCAGCCATCCAGGAGAAACTCCGAACACCGGGGAGCTGTTTTTT.

CDR3 coding DNA: TGTGCCAGTAGTCGACAACCTGGTGGGCAAGAGACCCAGTACTTC. As protein: CASSRQPGGQETQYF. This rearrangement joins TRBV19 to TRBJ2-5; no definite D call. V shed 5 bases and J shed 2 bases, with 15 bases lying between them. The CDR3 covers 15 residues. The V gene's germline CDR1 is LNHDA and CDR2 SQIVND (reference sequence). Full variable domain (missing parts from reference TRBV19 and TRBJ2-5): DGGITQSPKYLFRKEGQNVTLSCEQNLNHDAMYWYRQDPGQGLRLIYYSQIVNDFQKGDIAEGYSVSREKKESFPLTVTSAQKNPTAFYLCASSRQPGGQETQYFGPGTRLLVL.

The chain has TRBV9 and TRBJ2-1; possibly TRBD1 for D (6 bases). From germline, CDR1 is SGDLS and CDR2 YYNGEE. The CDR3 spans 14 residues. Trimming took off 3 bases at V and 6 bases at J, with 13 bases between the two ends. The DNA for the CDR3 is TGTGCCAGCAGCGGATTTACAGGGACCAATGAGCAGTTCTTC. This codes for CASSGFTGTNEQFF.

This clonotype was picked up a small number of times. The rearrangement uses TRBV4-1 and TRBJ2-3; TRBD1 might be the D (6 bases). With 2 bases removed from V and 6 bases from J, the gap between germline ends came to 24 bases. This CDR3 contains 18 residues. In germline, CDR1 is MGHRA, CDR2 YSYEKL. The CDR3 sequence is CASSQLIPRLGAGDTQYF. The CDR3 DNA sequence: TGCGCCAGCAGCCAACTCATTCCGAGATTGGGGGCCGGGGATACGCAGTATTTT.

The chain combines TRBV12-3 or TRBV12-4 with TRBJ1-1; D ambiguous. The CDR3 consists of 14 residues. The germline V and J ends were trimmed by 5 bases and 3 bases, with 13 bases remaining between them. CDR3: CASSEGQLHTEAFF. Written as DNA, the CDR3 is TGTGCCAGCAGTGAGGGCCAACTACACACTGAAGCTTTCTTT.

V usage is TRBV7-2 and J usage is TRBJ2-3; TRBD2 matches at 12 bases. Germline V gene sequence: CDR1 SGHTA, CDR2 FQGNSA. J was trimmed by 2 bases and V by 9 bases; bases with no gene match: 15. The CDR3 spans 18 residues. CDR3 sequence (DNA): TGTGCCAGACACGCTAGCGGGAGGGGGGAAATCCACACAGATACGCAGTATTTT. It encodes CARHASGRGEIHTDTQYF.

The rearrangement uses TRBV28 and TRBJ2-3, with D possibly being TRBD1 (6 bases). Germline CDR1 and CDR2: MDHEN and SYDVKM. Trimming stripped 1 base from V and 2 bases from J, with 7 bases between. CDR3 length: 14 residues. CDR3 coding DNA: TGTGCCAGCAGTTTATCAGGGGACACAGATACGCAGTATTTT. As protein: CASSLSGDTDTQYF.

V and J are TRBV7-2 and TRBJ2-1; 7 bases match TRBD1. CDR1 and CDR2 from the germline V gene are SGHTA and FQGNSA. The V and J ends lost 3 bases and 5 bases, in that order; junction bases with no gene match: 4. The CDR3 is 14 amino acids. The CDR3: CASSFPGQHNEQFF. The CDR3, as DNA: TGTGCCAGCAGCTTCCCGGGACAGCACAATGAGCAGTTCTTC.

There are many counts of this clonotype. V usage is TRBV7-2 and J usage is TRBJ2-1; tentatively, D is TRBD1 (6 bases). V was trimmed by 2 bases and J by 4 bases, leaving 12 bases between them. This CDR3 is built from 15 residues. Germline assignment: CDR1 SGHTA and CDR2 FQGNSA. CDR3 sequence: CASSLPRTAYNEQFF. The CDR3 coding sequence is TGTGCCAGCAGCTTACCCCGGACAGCGTACAATGAGCAGTTCTTC.

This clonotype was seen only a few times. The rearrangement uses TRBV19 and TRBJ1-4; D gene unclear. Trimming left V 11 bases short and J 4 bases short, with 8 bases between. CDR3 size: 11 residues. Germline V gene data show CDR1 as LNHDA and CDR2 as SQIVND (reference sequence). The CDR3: CAGWDNEKLFF. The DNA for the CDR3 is TGTGCCGGGTGGGATAATGAAAAACTGTTTTTT.

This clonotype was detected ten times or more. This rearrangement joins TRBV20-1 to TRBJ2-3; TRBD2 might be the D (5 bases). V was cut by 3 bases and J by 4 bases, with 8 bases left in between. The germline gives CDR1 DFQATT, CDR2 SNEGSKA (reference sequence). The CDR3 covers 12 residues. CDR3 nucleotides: TGCAGTGCTAGGTCTAGCTCAGATACGCAGTATTTT. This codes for CSARSSSDTQYF.

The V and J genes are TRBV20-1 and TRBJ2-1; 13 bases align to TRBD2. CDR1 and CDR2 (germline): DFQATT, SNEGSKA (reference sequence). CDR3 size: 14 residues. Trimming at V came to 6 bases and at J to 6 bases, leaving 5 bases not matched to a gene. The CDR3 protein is CSARRTSGSNEQFF. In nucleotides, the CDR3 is TGCAGTGCCCGCCGGACTAGCGGGAGCAATGAGCAGTTCTTC.

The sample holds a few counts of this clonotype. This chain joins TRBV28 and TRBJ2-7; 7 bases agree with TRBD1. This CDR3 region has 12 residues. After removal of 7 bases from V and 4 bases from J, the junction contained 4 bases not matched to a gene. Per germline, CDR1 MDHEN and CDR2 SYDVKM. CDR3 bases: TGTGCCAGCAACAAACAGGGGTACGAGCAGTACTTC. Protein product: CASNKQGYEQYF. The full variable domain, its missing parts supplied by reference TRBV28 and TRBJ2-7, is DVKVTQSSRYLVKRTGEKVFLECVQDMDHENMFWYRQDPGLGLRLIYFSYDVKMKEKGDIPEGYSVSREKKERFSLILESASTNQTSMYLCASNKQGYEQYFGPGTRLTVT.